A single sample gave rise to the 10 T cell receptor beta chains below, sequenced in a study of blood T cell repertoires in COVID-19. Assay: immunoSEQ multiplex PCR; the TCRdb copy retains only in-frame clones and omits some. The profile covers about 170,000 clones, with around 85% appearing a single time and 2.5% to 4% taken by the ten largest. Specimen: peripheral blood. The receptors stem from a human donor with acute or convalescent COVID-19. The donor label of this sample is uncertain.

V gene TRBV7-2 combines with J gene TRBJ2-3, with D tentatively TRBD2 (6 bases). Trimming cost V 1 base and J 5 bases, with 13 bases left between them. Germline V CDR1 and CDR2: SGHTA, FQGNSA. The CDR3 covers 15 residues. CDR3 loop: CASSLGLAHGDTQYF. Written as DNA, the CDR3 is TGTGCCAGCAGCTTAGGGCTAGCGCACGGAGATACGCAGTATTTT.

The rearrangement joins TRBV18 to TRBJ2-5; TRBD1 might be the D (6 bases). V was clipped by 2 bases and J by 4 bases, with 14 bases between them. This CDR3 comprises 15 residues. Germline CDR1 is KGHSH and CDR2 is LQKENI. Written as DNA, the CDR3 is TGTGCCAGCTCACCAAGGAACAGGGCCCCAGAGACCCAGTACTTC. Translating it yields CASSPRNRAPETQYF.

Only one count was recorded for this clone. The V and J genes are TRBV7-2 and TRBJ2-3, with 9 bases identical to TRBD2. Germline CDR1 SGHTA, CDR2 FQGNSA. The J segment lost 3 bases and the V segment lost 6 bases, leaving 7 bases of the junction unmatched. The CDR3 is made up of 15 amino acids. This CDR3 reads CASRVGLAGTDTQYF. In nucleotides, the CDR3 is TGTGCCAGCAGGGTGGGGCTAGCGGGGACAGATACGCAGTATTTT.

The chain is built from TRBV12-3 or TRBV12-4 and TRBJ1-1; D gene ambiguous. The V gene lost 3 bases and the J gene lost 3 bases, with 8 bases spanning the gap. The CDR3 loop spans 13 amino acids. The CDR3 spells CASSFREYTEAFF. The CDR3 coding sequence is TGTGCCAGCAGTTTTCGGGAATACACTGAAGCTTTCTTT.

The rearrangement links TRBV3-1 (or the pseudogene TRBV3-2) to TRBJ1-2, with D hard to call. The CDR3 runs to 13 residues. From germline, CDR1 is LGHDT and CDR2 YNNKEL (reference sequence). Trimming cost V 0 bases and J 4 bases, with 6 bases left between them. The DNA for the CDR3 is TGTGCCAGCAGCCAAGACAGTCGCTATGGCTACACCTTC. Its translation: CASSQDSRYGYTF.

The chain carries TRBV27 and TRBJ2-1; D perhaps matches TRBD2 (5 bases). Trimming stripped 5 bases from V and 8 bases from J, with 16 bases between. The CDR3 sequence is 14 residues long. Germline V lookup: CDR1 MNHEY, CDR2 SMNVEV (reference sequence). In DNA form, the CDR3 reads TGTGCCAGCAGTCCGGCGAGGAGGAATTATGAGCAGTTCTTC. Its translation: CASSPARRNYEQFF.

This clone appeared a single time. The J gene is TRBJ2-2, the V gene TRBV5-1; D is perhaps TRBD1 (5 bases). Trimming stripped 0 bases from V and 2 bases from J, with 11 bases between. Germline CDR1 SGHRS, CDR2 YFSETQ. The CDR3 extends over 16 amino acids. The CDR3, as DNA: TGCGCCAGCAGCTTGGAAGGGGTCTATAACACCGGGGAGCTGTTTTTT. It codes for CASSLEGVYNTGELFF.

J is TRBJ2-2 and V is TRBV29-1, with D perhaps TRBD1 (6 bases). Trimming left V 3 bases short and J 0 bases short, with 11 bases between. Germline lookup yields CDR1 SQVTM and CDR2 ANQGSEA. The CDR3 has 15 residues. CDR3 residues: CSVEGAGANTGELFF. The CDR3 nucleotides are TGCAGCGTTGAGGGGGCAGGGGCGAACACCGGGGAGCTGTTTTTT.

This sequence joins TRBV5-1 and TRBJ2-5; TRBD1 matches at 10 bases. There are 14 residues in the CDR3. Germline lookup yields CDR1 SGHRS and CDR2 YFSETQ. Trimming cost V 3 bases and J 5 bases; bases outside gene matches: 4. The chain's CDR3 is CASSYLGQGETQYF. CDR3 nucleotide sequence: TGCGCCAGCAGCTACCTGGGACAGGGGGAGACCCAGTACTTC.

This clone was observed a single time. This chain joins TRBV27 and TRBJ2-3, with TRBD2 matching 9 bases. Trimming took 6 bases from V and 5 from J; bases not matched to a gene: 6. Germline V gives CDR1 MNHEY, CDR2 SMNVEV (reference sequence). The CDR3 has 14 residues. DNA for the CDR3: TGTGCCAGCAGGAGGCGGGGGGGCGGAGATACGCAGTATTTT. This codes for CASRRRGGGDTQYF.